This T cell receptor (beta chain) was identified during a study of blood T cell repertoires in COVID-19. Study details: Acute and convalescent COVID-19 samples came from the United States, Italy and Spain. T cells, B-cell-depleted T cells, or PBMCs provided the cDNA or gDNA that served as material.

Looked up from germline, CDR1 is SEHNR and CDR2 is FQNEAQ (reference sequence). This CDR3 is built from 18 residues. V lost 5 bases, J lost 0 bases, and 12 bases stayed unmatched. Original processing methods: Using reference gene primer amplification, nucleated cell counts were estimated. Profiled with immunoSEQ multiplex PCR; TCRdb holds only in-frame clones, not every one. V, J and clone size were drawn from that table, and D and trimming were deduced from the DNA. This table has 200,000 to 250,000 clones, 83% appearing once. Sequenced material: peripheral blood. The TCR originated in a human donor in a cohort sampled during active COVID-19. The V call is TRBV7-9, the J call TRBJ2-3; 9 bases align to TRBD2. The CDR3 loop reads CASSPGTAGGPSTDTQYF. The CDR3 coding sequence is TGTGCCAGCAGCCCGGGAACAGCGGGAGGTCCCAGCACAGATACGCAGTATTTT.